This T cell receptor beta chain was recovered during a study of blood T cell repertoires in COVID-19 (dated by TCRdb to 2018 to 2021). In terms of the full investigation: The collaborator samples originated in the United States, Italy and Spain and spanned the acute and convalescent phases of COVID-19. Samples were obtained from the ongoing ImmuneRACE study (first 160 participants) and from roughly 1,300 subjects provided by 6 global collaborators. The repertoires were released in a freely available public database intended as a resource for research on the immune response to SARS-CoV-2. The prospective study material was composed of cDNA or gDNA derived from T cells, B-cell-depleted T cells, or PBMCs. Deeply sampled blood TCRbeta repertoires from subjects exposed to, actively infected with, or recovered from COVID-19 were included in the dataset. Where available, HLA class I and class II types were obtained from metadata supplied by the sample provider rather than from assay-based typing. The sample metadata nearly always contained a de-identified subject ID, COVID-19 status, age in years and sex. Overall results and qualifications from the work: Clinical and demographic metadata were provided uncurated, with the amount varying by source and participant.

Each collaborating institution followed its own protocols to collect whole blood in K2EDTA tubes. For TCRbeta analysis, collaborators shipped samples in one of three forms: frozen whole blood, isolated PBMCs, or DNA extracted from either of those sample types. TCRbeta CDR3 regions were amplified from genomic DNA by means of the immunoSEQ Assay, a bias-controlled multiplex PCR. The original methods were these. The number of nucleated cells in each sample was estimated from the amplification of reference gene primers within the assay. Sequence reads were collapsed and filtered to measure the absolute abundance of every unique TCRbeta CDR3 rearrangement. For each sample, productive Simpson clonality was calculated as the square root of Simpson's diversity index over productive rearrangements. Imported from immuneACCESS, the table was reduced by TCRdb to in-frame sequences with V and J called. These copies leave out some clones; in studies compared against another copy, an unresolved V gene accounts for under half, and the cause of the remainder is not known. From that table come the V and J calls and clone size; the DNA was used to work out D and trimming. The sample data list about 120,000 clones, and approximately 83% of these were observed just once. 12% of the sample lies in the top ten.

From V the trimming removes 5 bases and from J it removes 4 bases, while the gene matches leave 5 bases of the junction unaccounted for. The CDR3 sequence holds 14 residues, the cysteine and phenylalanine included. Only the CDR3 DNA stays, 42 bases, in frame from base 1. CDR1 is given as SGHTA and CDR2 as FQGNSA, both from the germline V gene. In regard to this clone: The specificity of this receptor is unknown. It has no much larger one-base neighbor in the sample; base qualities were not kept.

The specimen sequenced was peripheral blood. The chain is encoded by TRBV7-2 joined to TRBJ2-1, and TRBD2 matches 7 of the central bases. The sequence derives from a man in his 60s with acute or convalescent COVID-19. CDR3 loop: CASSRQRGYNEQFF. In nucleotides, the sequence is TGTGCCAGCAGCCGGCAGCGGGGTTACAATGAGCAGTTCTTC. Joined to the reference TRBV7-2 and TRBJ2-1 proteins, this CDR3 gives the full variable domain: GAGVSQSPSNKVTEKGKDVELRCDPISGHTALYWYRQSLGQGLEFLIYFQGNSAPDKSGLPSDRFSAERTGGSVSTLTIQRTQQEDSAVYLCASSRQRGYNEQFFGPGTRLTVL.